These 5 T cell receptor beta chains were all obtained from the same sample, sequenced in a study of cytotoxic CD8 clonotypes in ibrutinib-treated CLL. Sequencing used immunoSEQ multiplex PCR; TCRdb keeps in-frame clones, though not all of them. The sample holds around 150,000 clones, about 80% seen once. Here the sequenced sample was PBMCs, taken after 12 months of ibrutinib treatment. These receptor sequences come from a human donor with chronic lymphocytic leukemia.

V is TRBV7-2 and J is TRBJ2-1; 8 bases are shared with TRBD2. Germline values: CDR1 SGHTA, CDR2 FQGNSA. After removal of 3 bases from V and 5 bases from J, the junction contained 6 bases not matched to a gene. This CDR3 is built from 15 residues. The CDR3 nucleotides are TGTGCCAGCAGCTTGGGACTAGTCTTAAACAATGAGCAGTTCTTC. Encoded protein: CASSLGLVLNNEQFF.

The chain carries TRBV6-5 and TRBJ2-7; 7 bases match TRBD2. The CDR3 loop spans 12 amino acids. The ends lost 6 bases at V and 6 bases at J; junction bases unmatched: 5. Germline V gene lookup returns CDR1 MNHEY and CDR2 SVGAGI. CDR3 protein: CASSIGGGEQYF. CDR3 sequence (DNA): TGTGCCAGCAGCATCGGCGGGGGCGAGCAGTACTTC.

The chain uses TRBV19 and TRBJ2-6; TRBD1 matches at 7 bases. With V trimmed by 7 bases and J by 0 bases, 9 bases remained unmatched. Germline V gives CDR1 LNHDA, CDR2 SQIVND (reference sequence). This CDR3 is built from 17 residues. Here the CDR3 reads CASTDGTVSSGANVLTF. The CDR3 bases are TGTGCCAGTACCGACGGGACAGTGAGCTCTGGGGCCAACGTCCTGACTTTC.

The chain combines TRBV2 with TRBJ2-5; possibly TRBD1 for D (6 bases). V shed 5 bases and J shed 7 bases, with 17 bases lying between them. This CDR3 has 14 amino acids. The germline gives CDR1 SNHLY, CDR2 FYNNEI. CDR3 protein: CASSPRDTRGTQYF. CDR3 sequence (DNA): TGTGCCAGCAGTCCTAGGGACACCCGAGGGACCCAGTACTTC.

This clone showed up just a few times. Other nucleotide sequences in the sample specify the same CDR3. The V and J genes are TRBV28 and TRBJ1-5; perhaps TRBD1 as D (6 bases). Germline assignment: CDR1 MDHEN and CDR2 SYDVKM. V shed 5 bases and J shed 3 bases, with 11 bases lying between them. The CDR3 runs to 14 residues. Here the CDR3 DNA reads TGTGCCAGCAGTCTGGGGGGCTTCAATCAGCCCCAGCATTTT. The encoded protein is CASSLGGFNQPQHF.